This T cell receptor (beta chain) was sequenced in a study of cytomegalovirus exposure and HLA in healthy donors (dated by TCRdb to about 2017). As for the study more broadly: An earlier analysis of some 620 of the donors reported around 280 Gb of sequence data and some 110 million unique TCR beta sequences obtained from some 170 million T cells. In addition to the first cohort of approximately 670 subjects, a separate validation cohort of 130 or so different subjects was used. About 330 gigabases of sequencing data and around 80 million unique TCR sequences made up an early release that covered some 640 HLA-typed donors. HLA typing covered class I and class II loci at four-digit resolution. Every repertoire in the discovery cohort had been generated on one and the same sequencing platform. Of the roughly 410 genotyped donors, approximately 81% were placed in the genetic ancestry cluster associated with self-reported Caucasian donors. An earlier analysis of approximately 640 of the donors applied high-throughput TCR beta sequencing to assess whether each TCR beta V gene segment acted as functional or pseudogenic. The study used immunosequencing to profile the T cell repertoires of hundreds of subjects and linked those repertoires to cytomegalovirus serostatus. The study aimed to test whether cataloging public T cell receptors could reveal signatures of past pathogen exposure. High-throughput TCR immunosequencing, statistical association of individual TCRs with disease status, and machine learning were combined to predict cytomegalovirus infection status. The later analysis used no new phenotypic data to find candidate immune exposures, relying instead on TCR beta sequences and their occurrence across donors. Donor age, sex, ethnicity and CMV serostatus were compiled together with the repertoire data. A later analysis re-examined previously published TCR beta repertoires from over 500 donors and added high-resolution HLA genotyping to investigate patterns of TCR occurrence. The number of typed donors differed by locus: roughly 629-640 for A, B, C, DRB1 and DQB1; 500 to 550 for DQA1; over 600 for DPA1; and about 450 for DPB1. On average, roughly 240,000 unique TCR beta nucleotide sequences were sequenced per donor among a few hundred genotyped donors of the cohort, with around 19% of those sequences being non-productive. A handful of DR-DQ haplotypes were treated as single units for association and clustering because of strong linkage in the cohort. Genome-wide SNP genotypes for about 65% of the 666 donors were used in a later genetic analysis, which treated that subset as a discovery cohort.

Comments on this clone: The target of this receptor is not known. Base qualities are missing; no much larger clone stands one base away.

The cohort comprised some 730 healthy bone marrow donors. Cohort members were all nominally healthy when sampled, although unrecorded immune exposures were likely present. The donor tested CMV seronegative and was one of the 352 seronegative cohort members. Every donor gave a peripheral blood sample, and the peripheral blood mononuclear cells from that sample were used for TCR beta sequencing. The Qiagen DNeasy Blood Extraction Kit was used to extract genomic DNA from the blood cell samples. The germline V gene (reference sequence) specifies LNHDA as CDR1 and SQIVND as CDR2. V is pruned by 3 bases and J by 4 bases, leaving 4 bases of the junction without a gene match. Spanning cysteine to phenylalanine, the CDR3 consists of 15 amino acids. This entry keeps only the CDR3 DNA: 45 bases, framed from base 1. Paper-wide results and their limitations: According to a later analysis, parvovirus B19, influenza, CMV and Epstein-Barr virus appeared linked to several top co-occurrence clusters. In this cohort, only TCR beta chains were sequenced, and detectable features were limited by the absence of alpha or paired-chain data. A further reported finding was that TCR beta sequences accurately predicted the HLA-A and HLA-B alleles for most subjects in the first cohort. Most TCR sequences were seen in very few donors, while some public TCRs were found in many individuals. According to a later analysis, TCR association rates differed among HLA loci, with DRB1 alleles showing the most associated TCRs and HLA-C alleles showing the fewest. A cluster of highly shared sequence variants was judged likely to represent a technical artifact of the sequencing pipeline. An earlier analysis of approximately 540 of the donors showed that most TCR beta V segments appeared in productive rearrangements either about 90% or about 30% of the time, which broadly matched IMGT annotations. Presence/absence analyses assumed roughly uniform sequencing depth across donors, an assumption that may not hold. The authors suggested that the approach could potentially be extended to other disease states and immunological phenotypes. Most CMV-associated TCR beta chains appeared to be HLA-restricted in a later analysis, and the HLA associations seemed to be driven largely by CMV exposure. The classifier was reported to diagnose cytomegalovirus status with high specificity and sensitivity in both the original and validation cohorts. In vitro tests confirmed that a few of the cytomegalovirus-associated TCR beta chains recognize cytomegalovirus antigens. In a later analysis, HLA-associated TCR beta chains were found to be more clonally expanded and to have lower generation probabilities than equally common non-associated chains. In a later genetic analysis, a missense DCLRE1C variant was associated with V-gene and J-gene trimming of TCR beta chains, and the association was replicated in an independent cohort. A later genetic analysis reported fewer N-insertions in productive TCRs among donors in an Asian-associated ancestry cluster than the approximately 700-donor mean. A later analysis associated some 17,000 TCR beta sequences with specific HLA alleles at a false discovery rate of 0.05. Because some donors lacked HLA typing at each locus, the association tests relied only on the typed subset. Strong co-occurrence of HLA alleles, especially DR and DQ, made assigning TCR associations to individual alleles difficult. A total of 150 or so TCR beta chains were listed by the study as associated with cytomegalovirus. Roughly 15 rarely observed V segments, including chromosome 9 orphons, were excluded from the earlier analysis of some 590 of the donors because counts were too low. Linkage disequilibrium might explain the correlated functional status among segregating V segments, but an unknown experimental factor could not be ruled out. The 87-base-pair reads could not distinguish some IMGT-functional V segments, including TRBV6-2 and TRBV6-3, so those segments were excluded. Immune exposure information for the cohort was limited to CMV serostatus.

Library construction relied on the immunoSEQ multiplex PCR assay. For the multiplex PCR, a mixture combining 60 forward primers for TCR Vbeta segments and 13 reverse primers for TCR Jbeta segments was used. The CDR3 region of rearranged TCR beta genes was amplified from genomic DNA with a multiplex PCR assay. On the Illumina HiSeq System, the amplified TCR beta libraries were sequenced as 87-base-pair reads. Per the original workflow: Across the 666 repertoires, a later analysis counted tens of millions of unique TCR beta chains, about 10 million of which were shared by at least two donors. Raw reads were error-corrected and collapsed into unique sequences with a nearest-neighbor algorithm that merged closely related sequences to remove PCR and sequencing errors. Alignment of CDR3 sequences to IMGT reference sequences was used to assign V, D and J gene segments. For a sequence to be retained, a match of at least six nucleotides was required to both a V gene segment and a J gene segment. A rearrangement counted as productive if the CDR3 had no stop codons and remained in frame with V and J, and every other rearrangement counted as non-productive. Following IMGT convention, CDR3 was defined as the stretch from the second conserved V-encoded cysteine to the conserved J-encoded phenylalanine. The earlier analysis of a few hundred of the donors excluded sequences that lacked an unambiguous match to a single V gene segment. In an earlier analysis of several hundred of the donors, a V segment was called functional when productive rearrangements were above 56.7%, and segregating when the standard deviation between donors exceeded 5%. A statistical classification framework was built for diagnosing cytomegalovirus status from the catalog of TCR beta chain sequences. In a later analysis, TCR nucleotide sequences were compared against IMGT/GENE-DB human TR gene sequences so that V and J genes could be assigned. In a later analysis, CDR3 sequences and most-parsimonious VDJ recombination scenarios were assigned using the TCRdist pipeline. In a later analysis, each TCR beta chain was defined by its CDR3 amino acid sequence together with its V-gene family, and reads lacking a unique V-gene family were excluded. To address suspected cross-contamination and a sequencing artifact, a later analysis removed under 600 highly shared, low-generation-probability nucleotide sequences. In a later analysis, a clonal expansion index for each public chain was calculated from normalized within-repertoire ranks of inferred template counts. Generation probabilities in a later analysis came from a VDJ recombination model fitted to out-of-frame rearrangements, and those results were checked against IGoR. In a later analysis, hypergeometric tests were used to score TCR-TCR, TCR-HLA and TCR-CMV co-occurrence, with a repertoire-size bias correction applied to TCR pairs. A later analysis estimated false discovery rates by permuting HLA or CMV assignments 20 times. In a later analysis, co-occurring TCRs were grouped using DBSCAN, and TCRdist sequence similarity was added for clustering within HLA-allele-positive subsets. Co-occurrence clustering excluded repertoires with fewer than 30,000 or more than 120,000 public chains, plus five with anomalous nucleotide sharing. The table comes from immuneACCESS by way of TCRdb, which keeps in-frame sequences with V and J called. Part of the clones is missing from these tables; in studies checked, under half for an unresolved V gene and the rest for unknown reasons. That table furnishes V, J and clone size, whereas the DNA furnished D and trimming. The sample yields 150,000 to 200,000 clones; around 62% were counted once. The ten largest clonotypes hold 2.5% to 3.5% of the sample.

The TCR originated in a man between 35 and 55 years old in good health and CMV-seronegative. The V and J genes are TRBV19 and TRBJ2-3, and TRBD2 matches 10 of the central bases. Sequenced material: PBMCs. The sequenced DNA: TGTGCCAGTAGTATTGGACTAGCGGCATCAGATACGCAGTATTTT. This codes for CASSIGLAASDTQYF.